These 23 T cell receptor beta chains were all obtained from the same sample, sequenced in a study of Ad26.COV2.S vaccination and SARS-CoV-2 variants. Libraries were prepared by immunoSEQ multiplex PCR; TCRdb keeps only in-frame clonotypes and omits some of them. Altogether around 350,000 clones are present, roughly 85% being singletons, with the ten largest covering 3% to 4%. Treatment specified: roughly 20 received Ad26.COV2.S at low or high dose, single or two shots; about 5 received placebo; per-sample allocation not given. Repertoires come from day 63 after the first vaccine or placebo injection. The source material was peripheral blood, sampled in a trial of Ad26.COV2.S vaccine versus placebo. The receptors here all came from a person aged 18-60 years who received the Ad26.COV2.S COVID-19 vaccine or a placebo.

The chain recombines TRBV24-1 with TRBJ2-3; 11 positions agree with TRBD2. Germline V lookup: CDR1 KGHDR, CDR2 SFDVKD. The J segment lost 3 bases and the V segment lost 0 bases, leaving 1 base of the junction unmatched. The CDR3 has 16 residues. In DNA, the CDR3 is TGTGCCACCAGTGATTTGATAGCGGGAGGGACAGATACGCAGTATTTT. It is translated as CATSDLIAGGTDTQYF.

The V and J genes are TRBV6-1 and TRBJ2-2; 9 bases are a match to TRBD1. CDR1 and CDR2 from the germline V gene are MNHNS and SASEGT. The CDR3 extends over 16 amino acids. The junction had 7 bases not matched to a gene; V was cut back by 4 bases and J by 4 bases. This CDR3 reads CASSGRQGVVTGELFF. The CDR3 region has the DNA TGTGCCAGCAGTGGACGACAGGGGGTGGTCACCGGGGAGCTGTTTTTT.

The V gene is TRBV3-1 (or the pseudogene TRBV3-2), the J gene TRBJ1-3, with D hard to call. CDR3 size: 18 residues. CDR1 is LGHDT, CDR2 YNNKEL, per germline (reference sequence). The V end was cut by 1 base, the J end by 0 bases, with 16 bases between. The CDR3 loop is CASSQGSAYGSSGNTIYF. The CDR3 DNA reads TGTGCCAGCAGCCAAGGGTCAGCCTACGGGAGCTCTGGAAACACCATATATTTT.

V and J are TRBV4-3 and TRBJ1-4; D call uncertain. The CDR3 loop spans 15 amino acids. CDR1 is LGHNA and CDR2 is YSLEER in the germline V gene. The V end was cut by 4 bases, the J end by 0 bases, with 9 bases between. CDR3 sequence: CASSPTLATNEKLFF. The CDR3 nucleotides read TGCGCCAGCAGCCCCACACTAGCAACTAATGAAAAACTGTTTTTT.

This clone was counted a few times. The J gene is TRBJ2-7, the V gene TRBV6-5; D is perhaps TRBD2 (5 bases). This CDR3 has 14 residues. Germline V gives CDR1 MNHEY, CDR2 SVGAGI. Trimming took off 6 bases at V and 0 bases at J, with 12 bases between the two ends. The CDR3 protein is CASRGRTYSYEQYF. In DNA, the CDR3 is TGTGCCAGCAGAGGGCGGACTTACTCCTACGAGCAGTACTTC.

This chain connects TRBV19 to TRBJ1-1; D not certain. The CDR3 sequence is 14 residues long. Trimming shortened V by 5 bases and J by 0 bases, and 10 bases separated the two germline ends. Germline CDR1 reads LNHDA; CDR2 reads SQIVND (reference sequence). The CDR3 nucleotides are TGTGCCAGTAGTCTCGATACTTTGAACACTGAAGCTTTCTTT. Translating gives CASSLDTLNTEAFF.

The rearrangement links TRBV10-2 to TRBJ1-2; 11 bases are shared with TRBD1. The germline gives CDR1 WSHSY, CDR2 SAAADI. V was clipped by 5 bases and J by 6 bases; unmatched bases: 5. The CDR3 is 14 residues long. This CDR3 reads CASSPGTGGNGYTF. In DNA form, the CDR3 reads TGCGCCAGCAGTCCCGGGACAGGGGGGAATGGCTACACCTTC.

This clone showed up just a few times. The chain combines TRBV24-1 with TRBJ2-5; 9 bases match TRBD1. V dropped 3 bases and J dropped 3; count of bases not matched to a gene: 4. CDR3 size: 15 residues. Germline V lookup: CDR1 KGHDR, CDR2 SFDVKD. CDR3 sequence (DNA): TGTGCCACCAGTGATCCCGGGACAGGGAAAGAGACCCAGTACTTC. It specifies CATSDPGTGKETQYF.

This rearrangement joins TRBV7-9 to TRBJ2-5, with TRBD1 matching 9 bases. Trimming removed 1 base from V and 5 bases from J; junction bases left unmatched: 8. This CDR3 has 16 amino acids. CDR1 SEHNR and CDR2 FQNEAQ come from the germline V gene (reference sequence). In DNA form, the CDR3 reads TGTGCCAGCAGCTTAGAGGCGGGGACAGGGTACGAGACCCAGTACTTC. This sequence encodes CASSLEAGTGYETQYF.

The V call is TRBV13, the J call TRBJ1-1; D is perhaps TRBD1 (5 bases). This CDR3 region has 14 residues. V shed 7 bases and J shed 9 bases, with 21 bases lying between them. In germline, CDR1 is PRHDT, CDR2 FYEKMQ (reference sequence). CDR3 region: CASIRTSHSPQAFF. CDR3 DNA: TGTGCCAGCATTCGGACATCTCACAGTCCCCAAGCTTTCTTT.

The chain joins TRBV7-2 to TRBJ2-7; tentatively, D is TRBD1 (5 bases). CDR3 length: 16 residues. In germline, CDR1 is SGHTA, CDR2 FQGNSA. The V gene lost 2 bases and the J gene lost 3 bases, with 17 bases spanning the gap. CDR3 loop: CASSLRSDSPHYEQYF. For the CDR3, the DNA is TGTGCCAGCAGCTTACGTAGTGACAGTCCGCACTACGAGCAGTACTTC.

This rearrangement joins TRBV19 to TRBJ2-1; D is undetermined. Germline CDR1 and CDR2: LNHDA and SQIVND (reference sequence). This CDR3 region has 13 residues. V was trimmed by 3 bases and J by 3 bases, leaving 6 bases between them. CDR3 coding DNA: TGTGCCAGTAGTATTGGACGCTACAATGAGCAGTTCTTC. Protein: CASSIGRYNEQFF.

This chain connects TRBV7-9 to TRBJ1-1; 7 nucleotides agree with TRBD1. Germline CDR1 is SEHNR and CDR2 is FQNEAQ (reference sequence). This CDR3 contains 14 residues. J lost 0 bases, V lost 5 bases, and 3 bases had no gene match. The CDR3 loop is CASSLGQLNTEAFF. The CDR3 DNA sequence: TGTGCCAGCAGCCTGGGACAGTTGAACACTGAAGCTTTCTTT.

The V and J genes are TRBV5-1 and TRBJ2-7; D possibly corresponds to TRBD1 (6 bases). The CDR3 loop spans 14 amino acids. V was shortened by 0 bases and J by 3 bases, with 10 bases between the two germline ends. From germline, CDR1 is SGHRS and CDR2 YFSETQ. The CDR3 spells CASSLGTASYEQYF. Written as DNA, the CDR3 is TGCGCCAGCAGCTTGGGGACAGCGAGCTACGAGCAGTACTTC.

This clone was found many times. The chain employs TRBV4-3 and TRBJ2-7; the match to TRBD2 covers 9 bases. The J segment lost 3 bases and the V segment lost 2 bases, leaving 8 bases of the junction unmatched. Germline assignment: CDR1 LGHNA and CDR2 YSLEER. There are 16 residues in the CDR3. CDR3 sequence reads: CASSQSKREDLYEQYF. CDR3 bases: TGCGCCAGCAGCCAATCTAAGCGGGAGGACCTCTACGAGCAGTACTTC.

CDR3: CASSQELVAYDEQYF. The CDR3, as DNA: TGCGCCAGCAGCCAAGAGTTGGTCGCCTACGATGAGCAGTACTTC. The chain employs TRBV4-3 and TRBJ2-7; D is ambiguous. The CDR3 has 15 residues. CDR1 is LGHNA and CDR2 is YSLEER in the germline V gene. V shed 0 bases and J shed 7 bases, with 16 bases lying between them.

The rearrangement joins TRBV27 to TRBJ2-1; 14 positions agree with TRBD2. V lost 3 bases and J lost 9; bases outside the gene matches: 7. The CDR3 runs to 16 residues. Germline V gene sequence: CDR1 MNHEY, CDR2 SMNVEV (reference sequence). CDR3 protein: CASSFWTGTSGSEQFF. The CDR3 bases are TGTGCCAGCAGTTTTTGGACCGGGACTAGCGGGAGTGAGCAGTTCTTC.

This clone appeared a single time. The genes are TRBV5-1 and TRBJ1-2; TRBD1 agrees at 10 bases. CDR3 length: 17 residues. Germline V gives CDR1 SGHRS, CDR2 YFSETQ. The ends lost 0 bases at V and 4 bases at J; junction bases unmatched: 9. In DNA, the CDR3 is TGCGCCAGCAGCTTGGCCGGGACAGGGGCACGAGTCTATGGCTACACCTTC. It specifies CASSLAGTGARVYGYTF.

This chain links TRBV6-2 or TRBV6-3 with TRBJ2-3, with unresolved D. V was trimmed by 2 bases and J by 2 bases, leaving 2 bases between them. This CDR3 has 12 residues. Germline V gene lookup returns CDR1 MNHEY and CDR2 SVGEGT. For the CDR3, the DNA is TGTGCCAGCAGTTACGTCACAGATACGCAGTATTTT. It encodes CASSYVTDTQYF.

V usage is TRBV5-1 and J usage is TRBJ2-7; TRBD2 matches at 10 bases. This CDR3 is built from 18 residues. Germline assignment: CDR1 SGHRS and CDR2 YFSETQ. With V trimmed by 4 bases and J by 1 base, 14 bases remained unmatched. CDR3 protein: CASSPRGGASGRSYEQYF. DNA of the CDR3: TGCGCCAGCAGCCCGCGGGGGGGAGCTAGCGGGAGATCCTACGAGCAGTACTTC.

The V and J genes are TRBV3-1 (or the pseudogene TRBV3-2) and TRBJ1-6; TRBD1 might be the D (6 bases). V shed 4 bases and J shed 3 bases, with 16 bases lying between them. The CDR3 loop spans 17 amino acids. The germline V gene encodes CDR1 LGHDT and CDR2 YNNKEL (reference sequence). The CDR3 DNA sequence: TGTGCCAGCAGCCCACAGGGCCTCCTCCTCTATAATTCACCCCTCCACTTT. As protein: CASSPQGLLLYNSPLHF.

The chain uses TRBV20-1 and TRBJ1-1; 7 positions agree with TRBD1. Unmatched junction bases numbered 5, after V lost 3 bases and J lost 1 base. This CDR3 contains 14 residues. Per the germline V gene, CDR1 is DFQATT and CDR2 is SNEGSKA (reference sequence). The CDR3 DNA reads as TGCAGTGCTAGTGGAACAGGGGCGAACACTGAAGCTTTCTTT. Amino acids: CSASGTGANTEAFF.

This sequence joins TRBV21-1 and TRBJ1-2. TRBV21-1 is recorded as a pseudogene. The CDR3 has 15 residues. CDR3 residues: CASSNLSGGRRGYTF. For the CDR3, the DNA is TGTGCCAGCAGCAATTTATCCGGGGGCCGGAGGGGCTACACCTTC.